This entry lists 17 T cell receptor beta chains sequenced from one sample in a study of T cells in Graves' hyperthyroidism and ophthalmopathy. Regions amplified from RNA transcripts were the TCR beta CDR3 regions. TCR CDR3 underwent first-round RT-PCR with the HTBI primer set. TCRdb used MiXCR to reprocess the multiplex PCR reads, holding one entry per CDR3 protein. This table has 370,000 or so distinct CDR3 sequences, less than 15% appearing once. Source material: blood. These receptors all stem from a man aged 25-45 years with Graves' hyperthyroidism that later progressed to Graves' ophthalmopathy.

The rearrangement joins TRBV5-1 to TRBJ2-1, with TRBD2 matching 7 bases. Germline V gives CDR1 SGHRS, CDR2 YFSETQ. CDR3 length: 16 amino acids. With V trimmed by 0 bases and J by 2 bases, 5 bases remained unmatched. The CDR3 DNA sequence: TGCGCCAGCAGCTTGGCCTTGCGGGAGCCCTACAATGAGCAGTTCTTC. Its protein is CASSLALREPYNEQFF.

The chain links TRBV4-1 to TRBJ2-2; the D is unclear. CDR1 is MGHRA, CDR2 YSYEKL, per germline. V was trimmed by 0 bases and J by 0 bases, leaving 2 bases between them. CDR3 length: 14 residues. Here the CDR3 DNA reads TGCGCCAGCAGCCAAGATCCGAACACCGGGGAGCTGTTTTTT. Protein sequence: CASSQDPNTGELFF.

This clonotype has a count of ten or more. The CDR3 bases are TGTGCCAGCAGTGGAGCAGGGGTGGGGGAGACCCAGTACTTC. Encoded protein: CASSGAGVGETQYF. The rearrangement uses TRBV2 and TRBJ2-5, with TRBD1 as a possible D gene (6 bases). The CDR3 is 14 residues long. Germline V CDR1 and CDR2: SNHLY, FYNNEI. Trimming shortened V by 4 bases and J by 5 bases, and 14 bases separated the two germline ends.

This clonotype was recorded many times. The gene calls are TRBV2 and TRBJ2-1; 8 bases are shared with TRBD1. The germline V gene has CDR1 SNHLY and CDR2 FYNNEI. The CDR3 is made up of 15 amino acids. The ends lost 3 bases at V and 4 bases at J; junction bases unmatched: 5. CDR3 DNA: TGTGCCAGCAGTGACCCCCGGACAGGGTACAATGAGCAGTTCTTC. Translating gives CASSDPRTGYNEQFF.

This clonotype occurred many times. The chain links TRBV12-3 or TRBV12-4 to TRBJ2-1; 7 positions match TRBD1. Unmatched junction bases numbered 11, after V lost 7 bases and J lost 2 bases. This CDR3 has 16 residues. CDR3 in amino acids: CASTSDRVFPYNEQFF. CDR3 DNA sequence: TGTGCCAGCACTTCCGACAGGGTCTTTCCCTACAATGAGCAGTTCTTC.

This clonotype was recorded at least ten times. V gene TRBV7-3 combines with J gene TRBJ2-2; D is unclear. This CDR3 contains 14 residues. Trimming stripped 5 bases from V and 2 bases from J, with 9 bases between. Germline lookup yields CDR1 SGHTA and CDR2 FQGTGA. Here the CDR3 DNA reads TGTGCCAGCAGCCTGACCATTAACACCGGGGAGCTGTTTTTT. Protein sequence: CASSLTINTGELFF.

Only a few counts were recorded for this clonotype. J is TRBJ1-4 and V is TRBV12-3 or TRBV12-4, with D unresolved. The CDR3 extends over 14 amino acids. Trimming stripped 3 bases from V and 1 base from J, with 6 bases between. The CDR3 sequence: CASSFRITNEKLFF. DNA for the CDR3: TGTGCCAGCAGTTTCCGAATAACTAATGAAAAACTGTTTTTT.

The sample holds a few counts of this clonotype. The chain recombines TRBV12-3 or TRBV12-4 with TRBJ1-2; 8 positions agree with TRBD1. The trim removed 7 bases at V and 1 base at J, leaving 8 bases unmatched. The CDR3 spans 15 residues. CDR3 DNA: TGTGCCAGCACTCTCCAGGGGGCAATTAACTATGGCTACACCTTC. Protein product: CASTLQGAINYGYTF.

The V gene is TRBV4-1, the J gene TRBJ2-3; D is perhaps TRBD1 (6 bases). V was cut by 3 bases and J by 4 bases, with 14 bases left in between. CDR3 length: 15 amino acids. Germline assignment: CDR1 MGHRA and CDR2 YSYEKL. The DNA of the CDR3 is TGCGCCAGCAGCCACGCCGCAGGGGTAGCAGATACGCAGTATTTT. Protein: CASSHAAGVADTQYF.

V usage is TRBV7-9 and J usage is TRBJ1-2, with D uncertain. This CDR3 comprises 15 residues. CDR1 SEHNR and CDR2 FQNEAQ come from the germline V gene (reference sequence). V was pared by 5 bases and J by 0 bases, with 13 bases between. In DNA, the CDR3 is TGTGCCAGCAGCAGAGGGCCTCCAGCTAACTATGGCTACACCTTC. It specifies CASSRGPPANYGYTF. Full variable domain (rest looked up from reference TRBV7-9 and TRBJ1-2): DTGVSQNPRHKITKRGQNVTFRCDPISEHNRLYWYRQTLGQGPEFLTYFQNEAQLEKSRLLSDRFSAERPKGSFSTLEIQRTEQGDSAMYLCASSRGPPANYGYTFGSGTRLTVV.

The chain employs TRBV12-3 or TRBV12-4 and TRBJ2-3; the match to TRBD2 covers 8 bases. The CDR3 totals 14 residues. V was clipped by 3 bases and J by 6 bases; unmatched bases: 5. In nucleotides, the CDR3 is TGTGCCAGCAGTTTCGGGGGGGCGTCTGATACGCAGTATTTT. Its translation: CASSFGGASDTQYF.

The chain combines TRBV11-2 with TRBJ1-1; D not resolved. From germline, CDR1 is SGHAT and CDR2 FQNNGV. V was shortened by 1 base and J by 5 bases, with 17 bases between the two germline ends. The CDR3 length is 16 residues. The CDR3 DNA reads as TGTGCCAGCAGCTTAGGAGGGAGAGCTCGACGGACTGAAGCTTTCTTT. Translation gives CASSLGGRARRTEAFF.

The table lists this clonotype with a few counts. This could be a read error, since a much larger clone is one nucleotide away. This CDR3 is CATTGHSTGELSF. The DNA of the CDR3 is TGTGCCACTACGGGACATTCCACCGGGGAGCTGTCTTTT. The chain links TRBV2 to TRBJ2-2, with D tentatively TRBD1 (6 bases). CDR1 and CDR2 (germline): SNHLY, FYNNEI. The CDR3 runs to 13 residues.

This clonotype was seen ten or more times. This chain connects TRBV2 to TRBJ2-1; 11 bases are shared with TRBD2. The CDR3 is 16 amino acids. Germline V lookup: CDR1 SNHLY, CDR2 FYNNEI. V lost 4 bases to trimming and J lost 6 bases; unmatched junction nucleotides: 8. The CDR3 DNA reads TGTGCCAGCAGTGCACCGGGACTAGCGGCTTCCAATGAGCAGTTCTTC. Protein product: CASSAPGLAASNEQFF.

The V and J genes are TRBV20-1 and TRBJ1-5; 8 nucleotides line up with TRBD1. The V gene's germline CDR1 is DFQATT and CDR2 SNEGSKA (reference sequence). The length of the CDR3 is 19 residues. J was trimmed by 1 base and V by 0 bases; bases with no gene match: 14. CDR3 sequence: CSARDPFQAGGRSNQPQHF. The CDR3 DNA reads TGCAGTGCTAGAGATCCCTTTCAGGCAGGGGGCAGGAGCAATCAGCCCCAGCATTTT.

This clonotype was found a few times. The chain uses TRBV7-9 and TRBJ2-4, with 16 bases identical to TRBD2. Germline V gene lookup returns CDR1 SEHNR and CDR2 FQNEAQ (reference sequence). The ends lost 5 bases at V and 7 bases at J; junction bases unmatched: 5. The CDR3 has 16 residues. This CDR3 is CASSQGLAGGMNIQYF. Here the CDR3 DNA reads TGTGCCAGCAGCCAGGGACTAGCGGGGGGGATGAACATTCAGTACTTC.

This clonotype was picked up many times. CDR3 nucleotides: TGTGCCAGCAGTGTTGAGGGGGGGAACGGCTACACCTTC. Translated: CASSVEGGNGYTF. V is TRBV6-1 and J is TRBJ1-2, with TRBD1 as a possible D gene (6 bases). Trimming took 4 bases from V and 8 from J, leaving 14 bases between them. Germline loops: CDR1 MNHNS, CDR2 SASEGT. The CDR3 is made up of 13 amino acids.